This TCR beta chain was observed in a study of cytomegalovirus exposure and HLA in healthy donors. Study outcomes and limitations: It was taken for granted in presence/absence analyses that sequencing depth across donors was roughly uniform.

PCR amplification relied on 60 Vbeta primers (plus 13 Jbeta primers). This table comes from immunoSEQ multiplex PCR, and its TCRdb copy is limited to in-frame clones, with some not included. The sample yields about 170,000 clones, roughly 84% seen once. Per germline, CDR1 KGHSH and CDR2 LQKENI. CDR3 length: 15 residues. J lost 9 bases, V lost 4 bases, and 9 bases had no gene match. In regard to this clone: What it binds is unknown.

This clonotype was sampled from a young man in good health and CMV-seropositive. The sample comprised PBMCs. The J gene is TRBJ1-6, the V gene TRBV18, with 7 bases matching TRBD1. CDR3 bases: TGTGCCAGCTCACAGGAGCACCCAGGGGGTTCACCCCTCCACTTT. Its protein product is CASSQEHPGGSPLHF.